Below are 26 T cell receptor beta chains sequenced from a single sample in a study of tissue T cells after allogeneic stem cell transplantation. Produced via immunoSEQ multiplex PCR; TCRdb's table is partial and in-frame only. Seen here are several thousand clones, approximately 52% observed once, and the top ten hold under 8%. Noted time point: mouse harvest day 7 after allogeneic transplant. Each mouse received 10^7 T-cell-depleted marrow cells plus 10^6 splenic CD5+ T cells by tail vein. The sample comprised gut tissue. All receptors derive from a female BALB/c mouse given C57BL/6 T cells with graft-versus-host disease after an allogeneic hematopoietic cell transplant.

A remark on this clone: Gene names refer to mouse genes. The CDR3 extends 1 residue past the end of the read, so its final part is completed from the germline J gene. The genes are TRBV20 and TRBJ2-1, with D tentatively TRBD2 (6 bases). The germline gives CDR1 GFQATS, CDR2 STVNSAI. This CDR3 is built from 13 residues. V was clipped by 1 base and J by 3 bases, with 7 bases between them. The CDR3 protein is CGARGGVYAEQFF. The part of the CDR3 DNA that was read is TGTGGTGCTAGGGGGGGGGTCTATGCTGAGCAGTTC.

Concerning this clone itself: Any gene name here is a mouse gene name. Sequencing ends 1 residue short of the CDR3 end; the germline J gene provides the rest. The chain is built from TRBV19 and TRBJ2-7; 9 nucleotides match TRBD2. The germline V gene has CDR1 FNHDT and CDR2 SITEND (reference sequence). J lost 3 bases, V lost 0 bases, and 1 base had no gene match. This CDR3 comprises 14 residues. The CDR3 DNA, read in part, is TGTGCCAGCAGTATAGGGACTGGGGACTATGAACAGTAC. This codes for CASSIGTGDYEQY. From start to end, the CDR3 is CASSIGTGDYEQYF.

This clone was observed a handful of times. The listed genes are named as in mouse. From the germline J gene comes the end of the CDR3, since the read stops 1 residue before it. The rearrangement joins TRBV3 to TRBJ2-4; TRBD1 matches 8 bases. CDR1 and CDR2 from the germline V gene are SNHLY and FYNGKV (reference sequence). The V and J ends lost 5 bases and 3 bases, in that order; junction bases with no gene match: 4. This CDR3 is 14 amino acids long. CDR3 region: CASSLDRGQNTLYF. The part of the CDR3 DNA that was read is TGTGCCAGCAGCCTTGACAGGGGACAAAACACCTTGTAC.

Judged by abundance, this clone is medium-sized. All gene names here are mouse names. The observed sequence ends 1 residue before the CDR3 terminus, with the missing tail filled in from the germline J gene. The V and J genes are TRBV13-1 and TRBJ2-1; TRBD2 matches 12 bases. CDR3 length equals 15 residues. Germline trimming cut 4 bases from V and 5 bases from J; bases unmatched to any gene: 4. From germline, CDR1 is NSHNY and CDR2 SYGAGN. CDR3 protein: CASSRDWGGDAEQFF. The sequenced part of the CDR3 DNA is TGTGCCAGCAGTAGAGACTGGGGGGGCGATGCTGAGCAGTTC.

In its sample, this clone was seen a few times. Gene names are the mouse ones. The sequence runs out 1 residue before the end of the CDR3; the remainder is reconstructed from the germline J gene. The genes are TRBV15 and TRBJ1-1; 9 bases agree with TRBD1. Germline V gene data show CDR1 as SGHND and CDR2 as FRSKSL. The J segment lost 1 base and the V segment lost 5 bases, leaving 2 bases of the junction unmatched. This CDR3 is built from 14 residues. CDR3: CASSTGQGNTEVFF. The CDR3 bases that were read are TGTGCCAGCAGTACGGGACAGGGGAACACAGAAGTCTTC.

Comment on this clone: Gene names are mouse gene names. The read halts 1 residue ahead of the CDR3 end, with the missing end drawn from the germline J gene. The chain employs TRBV26 and TRBJ1-1, with a weak D call TRBD1 (6 bases). The germline CDR1 and CDR2 sequences are KGHPV and FQNQEV (reference sequence). V lost 8 bases and J 0 bases, leaving 10 bases between the germline ends. CDR3 length: 13 amino acids. The CDR3 reads CASEGHPNTEVFF. The part of the CDR3 DNA that was read is TGTGCCAGCGAGGGACATCCAAACACAGAAGTCTTC.

Concerning this clone: Mouse gene names apply. The CDR3 end is not reached by the read, which stops 1 residue before it; the germline J gene fills it in. V and J are TRBV13-1 and TRBJ2-7; 8 positions agree with TRBD2. Per the germline V gene, CDR1 is NSHNY and CDR2 is SYGAGN. J lost 5 bases, V lost 9 bases, and 1 base had no gene match. CDR3 length equals 10 residues. The sequenced part of the CDR3 DNA is TGTGCCAAACTGGGGGATGAACAGTAC. Translated, it gives CAKLGDEQY. The whole CDR3 reads CAKLGDEQYF.

On this clone itself: Genes here carry mouse names. The read terminates 1 residue before the CDR3 end, so the remaining end is supplied by the germline J gene. The rearrangement links TRBV5 to TRBJ1-1; TRBD1 matches 8 bases. The V and J ends lost 4 bases and 0 bases, in that order; junction bases with no gene match: 4. This CDR3 is 15 amino acids long. CDR1 is LGHNA and CDR2 is YNLKQL in the germline V gene (reference sequence). The CDR3 reads CASSLGQGANTEVFF. The CDR3 DNA, read in part, is TGTGCCAGCAGCCTCGGACAGGGCGCAAACACAGAAGTCTTC.

As concerns this clone: The listed genes are named as in mouse. The read ends 1 residue shy of where the CDR3 ends; the end is completed using the germline J gene. The rearrangement uses TRBV13-2 and TRBJ1-2, with TRBD1 identical over 12 bases. V lost 7 bases and J lost 3; bases outside the gene matches: 1. The germline CDR1 and CDR2 sequences are NNHNN and SYGAGS (reference sequence). The CDR3 consists of 13 residues. The CDR3 protein is CASRDRGHSDYTF. The part of the CDR3 DNA that was read is TGTGCCAGCAGGGACAGGGGGCACTCCGACTACACC.

A word on this clone: Genes here carry mouse names. The read terminates 1 residue before the CDR3 end, so the remaining end is supplied by the germline J gene. The genes are TRBV26 and TRBJ2-2, with TRBD2 matching 8 bases. V was clipped by 0 bases and J by 0 bases; unmatched bases: 0. The CDR3 spans 16 residues. The germline V gene has CDR1 KGHPV and CDR2 FQNQEV (reference sequence). CDR3 bases read: TGTGCCAGCAGTCTGTCGGGACTGGCAAACACCGGGCAGCTCTAC. It codes for CASSLSGLANTGQLY. The CDR3, in full, reads CASSLSGLANTGQLYF.

To note about this clone: Gene names are mouse gene names. The read is 1 residue too short to cover the CDR3 end, so that end is filled in from the germline J gene. V usage is TRBV4 and J usage is TRBJ1-2, with a possible D match to TRBD1 (6 bases). The germline V gene has CDR1 LGHDT and CDR2 YNNKQL (reference sequence). With 4 bases removed from V and 2 bases from J, the gap between germline ends came to 8 bases. The CDR3 has 13 residues. CDR3 protein: CASSFGQNSDYTF. CDR3 DNA (partial): TGTGCCAGCAGCTTTGGACAGAACTCCGACTACACC.

About this clone: Gene names denote mouse genes. The read falls 1 residue short of the CDR3 end, and the missing part is taken from the germline J gene. The rearrangement joins TRBV12-2 to TRBJ2-5, with TRBD2 identical over 7 bases. The CDR3 sequence is 18 residues long. Germline V gives CDR1 SGHLS, CDR2 HYDKME. Losses at the gene ends were 0 bases for V and 0 bases for J; bases not matched to a gene: 11. The DNA read from the CDR3 is TGTGCCAGCTCTCTCGAGGAGGATTGGGGGGAGAACCAAGACACCCAGTAC. It specifies CASSLEEDWGENQDTQY. The full CDR3 reads CASSLEEDWGENQDTQYF.

For this clone: Gene names are mouse gene names. The read ends 1 residue before the CDR3 terminus; that terminus is restored from the germline J gene. Other DNA sequences within the sample encode an identical CDR3. The V call is TRBV26, the J call TRBJ1-1; D remains ambiguous. V lost 2 bases and J 2 bases, leaving 6 bases between the germline ends. Germline V gene lookup returns CDR1 KGHPV and CDR2 FQNQEV (reference sequence). The CDR3 sequence is 13 residues long. CDR3: CASSLGSNTEVFF. CDR3 DNA, as far as it was read: TGTGCCAGCAGTCTGGGGTCCAACACAGAAGTCTTC.

A word on this clone: Germline and genes: mouse. The read halts 1 residue ahead of the CDR3 end, with the missing end drawn from the germline J gene. This same CDR3 is encoded by further DNA sequences in the sample. This chain connects TRBV20 to TRBJ1-2; D gene ambiguous. The germline V gene has CDR1 GFQATS and CDR2 STVNSAI. V lost 3 bases and J lost 2, with 13 bases in between. This CDR3 spans 14 amino acids. The part of the CDR3 DNA that was read is TGTGGTGCTAGACCGCCAGGTGGCAACTCCGACTACACC. This codes for CGARPPGGNSDYT. In full, the CDR3 is CGARPPGGNSDYTF.

This clone was seen more than once but under ten times. The genes are named according to mouse. The read falls 1 residue short of the CDR3 end, and the missing part is taken from the germline J gene. The V gene is TRBV13-1, the J gene TRBJ2-1; 13 bases line up with TRBD2. Germline V lookup: CDR1 NSHNY, CDR2 SYGAGN. The ends lost 4 bases at V and 0 bases at J; junction bases unmatched: 4. The CDR3 sequence is 17 residues long. CDR3 sequence reads: CASSTGTGGDNYAEQFF. Incomplete CDR3 DNA: TGTGCCAGCAGTACCGGGACTGGGGGGGATAACTATGCTGAGCAGTTC.

Points on this clone: Mouse names are used for the genes. CDR3 region: CASSLEAGNTEVFF. Incomplete CDR3 DNA: TGTGCAAGCAGCTTAGAAGCAGGAAACACAGAAGTCTTC. The chain carries TRBV16 and TRBJ1-1; D is unresolved. The read finishes 1 residue shy of the CDR3 end, and the germline J gene is used to complete it. V lost 0 bases and J 1 base, leaving 6 bases between the germline ends. Per germline, CDR1 SGHSA and CDR2 FRNQAP. This CDR3 has 14 residues.

This clone was detected only a few times. Gene names denote mouse genes. The CDR3 is cut off 1 residue early in the read; its end comes from the germline J gene. V is TRBV26 and J is TRBJ1-3, with D hard to call. The V and J ends lost 3 bases and 0 bases respectively, with 6 bases between them. Per the germline V gene, CDR1 is KGHPV and CDR2 is FQNQEV (reference sequence). The CDR3 sequence is 14 residues long. CDR3 residues: CASSLQLSGNTLYF. The CDR3 bases that were read are TGTGCCAGCAGTCTACAGCTTTCTGGAAATACGCTCTAT.

In the case of this clone: Gene names denote mouse genes. The sequence runs out 1 residue before the end of the CDR3; the remainder is reconstructed from the germline J gene. The V and J genes are TRBV24 and TRBJ2-7; D remains ambiguous. Deletions cut 4 bases from V and 4 bases from J, with 5 bases between. The CDR3 consists of 11 residues. Germline V gene data show CDR1 as KGHTA and CDR2 as FRNEEI. CDR3 protein: CASSPSYEQYF. The CDR3 bases that were read are TGTGCCAGCAGTCCCAGTTATGAACAGTAC. Based on the CDR3 plus reference TRBV24 and TRBJ2-7, the full variable domain is VAGVTQTPRYLVKEKGQKAHMSCSPEKGHTAFYWYQQNQKQELTFLISFRNEEIMEQTDLVKKRFSAKCSSNSRCILEILSSEEDDSALYLCASSPSYEQYFGPGTRLTVL.

This clone was seen once. Gene names and germline refer to mouse. The read terminates 1 residue before the CDR3 end, so the remaining end is supplied by the germline J gene. This chain connects TRBV15 to TRBJ2-3, with 9 bases aligning to TRBD1. The length of the CDR3 is 15 residues. In germline, CDR1 is SGHND, CDR2 FRSKSL. Trimming took 6 bases from V and 1 from J; bases not matched to a gene: 5. CDR3 bases read: TGTGCCAGCAGCTCGGGACAGGGAGGTGCAGAAACGCTGTAT. Translating gives CASSSGQGGAETLY. The whole CDR3 protein reads CASSSGQGGAETLYF. Full variable domain (missing parts from reference TRBV15 and TRBJ2-3): DAGVTQTPRHEVAEKGQTIILKCEPVSGHNDLFWYRQTKIQGLELLSYFRSKSLMEDGGAFKDRFKAEMLNSSFSTLKIQPTEPKDSAVYLCASSSGQGGAETLYFGSGTRLTVL.

This clone was seen a few times. Any gene name here is a mouse gene name. The observed sequence ends 1 residue before the CDR3 terminus, with the missing tail filled in from the germline J gene. This chain joins TRBV13-2 and TRBJ2-7; D possibly corresponds to TRBD2 (6 bases). Per the germline V gene, CDR1 is NNHNN and CDR2 is SYGAGS (reference sequence). The CDR3 length is 11 residues. V lost 5 bases to trimming and J lost 5 bases, with 8 bases between them. The sequenced part of the CDR3 DNA is TGTGCCAGCGGCCACTGGGATGAACAGTAC. Translating gives CASGHWDEQY. From start to end, the CDR3 is CASGHWDEQYF.

This clone was seen a few times. Gene and germline names: mouse. The read terminates 1 residue before the CDR3 end, so the remaining end is supplied by the germline J gene. V gene TRBV26 combines with J gene TRBJ1-3; D perhaps matches TRBD1 (5 bases). V lost 3 bases and J lost 0, with 9 bases in between. The CDR3 runs to 15 residues. Germline lookup yields CDR1 KGHPV and CDR2 FQNQEV (reference sequence). The CDR3 spells CASSLGRDSGNTLYF. The part of the CDR3 DNA that was read is TGTGCCAGCAGTCTTGGCAGGGATTCTGGAAATACGCTCTAT. The full variable domain, with the rest looked up from reference TRBV26 and TRBJ1-3, is NSKVIQTPRYLVKGQGQKAKMRCIPEKGHPVVFWYQQNKNNEFKFLINFQNQEVLQQIDMTEKRFSAECPSNSPCSLEIQSSEAGDSALYLCASSLGRDSGNTLYFGEGSRLIVV.

A note on this clone: Gene names are mouse gene names. The read stops 1 residue short of the end of the CDR3; the missing end is completed from the germline J gene. This chain uses TRBV4 with TRBJ2-4; TRBD1 is a possible D gene (5 bases). V was pared by 4 bases and J by 5 bases, with 7 bases between. The CDR3 has 12 amino acids. From germline, CDR1 is LGHDT and CDR2 YNNKQL (reference sequence). CDR3 loop: CASSFQGNTLYF. Partial CDR3 DNA: TGTGCCAGCAGCTTTCAGGGAAACACCTTGTAC.

About this clone itself: Genes and germline are mouse. Read sequence stops 1 residue before the CDR3 end, and the germline J gene provides the missing end. The chain joins TRBV23 to TRBJ1-1; the table calls TRBD1, which could not be checked here. This CDR3 is 13 amino acids long. Germline values: CDR1 KGHTA, CDR2 FQNQQP. Incomplete CDR3 DNA: TGCTCCAGCAGCCGACAGAGAAACACAGAAGTCTTC. Protein product: CSSSRQRNTEVF. The full CDR3 protein reads CSSSRQRNTEVFF.

Concerning this clone: Each gene name is a mouse one. The DNA ends 1 residue before the CDR3 does, and the rest of the CDR3 is filled in from the germline J gene. The same CDR3 also results from other DNA sequences found in this sample. V gene TRBV26 combines with J gene TRBJ2-1; 7 positions match TRBD1. Germline CDR1 and CDR2: KGHPV and FQNQEV (reference sequence). The CDR3 is 14 amino acids. The V gene end was trimmed by 2 bases and the J gene end by 3 bases; junction bases not matched to a gene: 1. CDR3 bases read: TGTGCCAGCAGTCTGCCAGGGGGCTATGCTGAGCAGTTC. Translated: CASSLPGGYAEQF. The whole CDR3 reads CASSLPGGYAEQFF.

Notes on this clone: The genes are named according to mouse. The observed sequence ends 1 residue before the CDR3 terminus, with the missing tail filled in from the germline J gene. The chain couples TRBV26 to TRBJ2-5, with D unresolved. Between the trimmed V and J ends, which lost 3 bases and 1 base, there was a span of 5 bases. Germline CDR1 and CDR2: KGHPV and FQNQEV (reference sequence). The CDR3 runs to 13 residues. The CDR3 bases that were read are TGTGCCAGCAGTCTTAGGGACCAAGACACCCAGTAC. Its protein is CASSLRDQDTQY. The complete CDR3 reads CASSLRDQDTQYF. The variable domain in full, completed from reference TRBV26 and TRBJ2-5, reads NSKVIQTPRYLVKGQGQKAKMRCIPEKGHPVVFWYQQNKNNEFKFLINFQNQEVLQQIDMTEKRFSAECPSNSPCSLEIQSSEAGDSALYLCASSLRDQDTQYFGPGTRLLVL.

As regards this clone: The germline and genes are mouse ones. The DNA ends 1 residue before the CDR3 does, and the rest of the CDR3 is filled in from the germline J gene. V gene TRBV13-3 combines with J gene TRBJ2-4; 10 nucleotides agree with TRBD2. This CDR3 comprises 14 residues. Per germline, CDR1 NNHDY and CDR2 SYVADS. V dropped 4 bases and J dropped 5; count of bases not matched to a gene: 4. The CDR3 sequence is CASSPRDWGNTLYF. CDR3 DNA, as far as it was read: TGTGCCAGCAGTCCCCGGGACTGGGGAAACACCTTGTAC.